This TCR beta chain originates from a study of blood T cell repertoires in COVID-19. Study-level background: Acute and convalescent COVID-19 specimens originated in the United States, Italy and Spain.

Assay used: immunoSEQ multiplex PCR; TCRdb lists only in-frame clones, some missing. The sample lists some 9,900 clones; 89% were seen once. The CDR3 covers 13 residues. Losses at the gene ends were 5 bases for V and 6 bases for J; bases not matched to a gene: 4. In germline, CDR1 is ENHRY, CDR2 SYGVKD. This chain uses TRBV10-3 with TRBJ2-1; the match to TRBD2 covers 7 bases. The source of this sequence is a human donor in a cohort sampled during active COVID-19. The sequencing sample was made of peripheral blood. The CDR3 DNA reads TGTGCCATCAGTCCACCGGGAGGCAATGAGCAGTTCTTC. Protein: CAISPPGGNEQFF.